This note documents a single TCR beta chain sequence. Its matching antigen is unknown. These data belong to a study of cytomegalovirus exposure and HLA in healthy donors. The study drew the donors from its 120-subject validation cohort, separate from the approximately 700-subject first cohort. Study-level results: Researchers counted about 150 TCR beta chains as cytomegalovirus-associated. Reportedly, cytomegalovirus status was diagnosed with high sensitivity and specificity.

The assay was immunoSEQ multiplex PCR, and TCRdb's table has in-frame clones only and misses some. The data hold hundreds of thousands of clones, with 85% to 90% observed a single time. Germline V gives CDR1 SGHDT, CDR2 YYEEEE. The CDR3 is made up of 15 amino acids. V was pared by 4 bases and J by 4 bases, with 8 bases of the junction left unmatched. The rearrangement links TRBV5-6 to TRBJ2-1; 7 bases are shared with TRBD2. Sequenced: PBMCs. This clonotype was obtained from a young woman in good health and CMV-seronegative. CDR3 sequence reads: CASSPGLFAYNEQFF. CDR3 coding DNA: TGTGCCAGCAGCCCGGGACTATTTGCTTACAATGAGCAGTTCTTC.